The T cell receptor beta chain described here comes from a study of T cells in Graves' hyperthyroidism and ophthalmopathy (dated by TCRdb to about 2019). Looking at the study overall: Peripheral blood was collected at initial diagnosis, before any treatment. The roughly 90 discovery patients were divided at random into training and test sets in a 7:3 ratio. The paper reports TCR Vbeta CDR3 sequencing of some 140 peripheral blood samples: some 44 ophthalmopathy, about 75 hyperthyroidism and around 17 progressor patients. To identify TCR V-J signatures that set the groups apart, the researchers used a discovery cohort of 90 to 100 patients, made up of around 42 with Graves' ophthalmopathy and about 59 with stable Graves' hyperthyroidism. After blood sampling, hyperthyroidism patients were treated with methimazole at a starting dose of 30 mg daily, and ophthalmopathy patients were treated with high-dose intravenous methylprednisolone. In addition, the study compared T-cell repertoires in thyroid tissue and in blood from roughly 6 Graves' hyperthyroidism patients. Whether ophthalmopathy could be predicted prospectively was tested in an independent validation cohort made up of approximately 19 hyperthyroidism patients plus 17 patients who later progressed to ophthalmopathy. The research as a whole found: In validation, the model predicted progression to ophthalmopathy a median of roughly 6.2 months before onset, with roughly 70% sensitivity and nearly 75% specificity. Sample size was not statistically predetermined, and investigators were not blinded to group allocation. A 13 V-J signature model separated ophthalmopathy from stable hyperthyroidism, with approximately 87% sensitivity and roughly 81% specificity in cross-validation and 80%/75% in testing. Blood samples also contained most of the expanded thyroid clonotypes (frequency above 0.001), which suggests that blood repertoires may reflect thyroid immune responses.

The TCR beta CDR3 regions were amplified from RNA transcripts. The TCR CDR3 was subjected to a first round of RT-PCR using the HTBI primer set and the Qiagen OneStep RT-PCR kit. The libraries were constructed in a second round of multiplex PCR and then size-selected and purified. Sequencing of the libraries was done on an Illumina HiSeq2000 using paired-end 100 bp reads. The authors processed their data as follows. SOAPnuke was used to process the raw data, throwing out any read that contained adapters or uncalled bases, had a mean Phred below 15, or lacked an exact constant-primer or identifier match. COPE v1.2.5 was used to merge the high-quality paired reads, and each unique nucleotide sequence was defined as a clonotype. MiTCR v1.1 was used to align the clonotypes against IMGT TRBV, TRBD and TRBJ reference segments. Only V-J combinations with frequency above 0.0001, covering about 99% of repertoires, were analysed. A TCS score was defined as the ratio of F50 (clonal expansion) to E x V (chaos), with BLOSUM62-based TCRdist applied between CDR3 peptides within each V-J. Welch's t-statistics and random forest reduced roughly 530 V-J features to roughly 13, which were used in a naive Bayes classifier (R e1071). The public reads were quality trimmed at Q25 with fastp and then assembled into clones with MiXCR by TCRdb, keeping productive beta chains. Here each entry gathers all rows of one CDR3 protein and keeps the most common genes and DNA. TCRdb's processing, not the authors', yielded these V and J calls. For this sample the table gives under 350,000 distinct CDR3 sequences, of which 15% to 20% were detected only once. Clones ranked in the top ten supply under 55% of the sample.

Notes on this clonotype: Its antigen is unknown. No base quality values were provided; no much bigger clone lies one nucleotide off.

In the germline V gene, CDR1 corresponds to MGHDK and CDR2 to SYGVNS. The CDR3 holds 14 amino acids from the cysteine to the phenylalanine. CDR3 DNA only is kept here, 42 bases in frame from base 1. The germline V end is reduced by 1 base and the J end by 6 bases; junction bases left unmatched: 5. Stable Graves' hyperthyroidism was defined as the absence of progression to ophthalmopathy over 18 months of follow-up. Hyperthyroidism patients were aged 18 to 65 years and newly diagnosed, with disease duration of less than 2 months. Any patient with an uncontrolled infection, another autoimmune disease, pregnancy or lactation was excluded. Diagnoses were established on the basis of clinical symptoms, serum thyroxine and TRAb, thyroid ultrasound, and orbital computed tomography. PBMCs were isolated from roughly 10 ml of fresh peripheral blood by Ficoll-Paque density gradient centrifugation. Total RNA was extracted using Trizol reagent, and RNA quality was assessed on an Agilent 2100 Bioanalyzer.

Sequencing used blood. The sequence was obtained from a woman in her forties or fifties with Graves' hyperthyroidism. The chain links TRBV25-1 with TRBJ1-2, with TRBD1 matching 7 junction bases. The CDR3 sequence is CASSELQGEDGYTF. The DNA sequence is TGTGCCAGCAGTGAATTGCAGGGGGAGGATGGCTACACCTTC.